This T cell receptor beta chain originates from a study of CD8 T cells in ankylosing spondylitis. Notes on the study in general: Reactive arthritis synovial fluid and blood were previously reported to contain some motif variants. Seven to nine highly homologous variants formed a TCR beta motif that appeared characteristic of ankylosing spondylitis blood.

The CDR3 spans 13 residues. Germline CDR1 SGHAT, CDR2 FQNNGV. Trimming cost V 4 bases and J 8 bases, with 13 bases left between them. TCRdb reprocessed the 5' RACE reads with MiXCR, giving one entry per CDR3 protein. The sample comprises under 250,000 distinct CDR3 sequences, roughly a third of which are singletons, and 3.5% to 4.5% rests with the top ten. Remarks on this clonotype: Its antigen is as yet unknown.

The TCR comes from a male donor with ankylosing spondylitis or in good health (not recorded which). Material: blood, either unsorted or a sorted T cell fraction (not recorded which). The gene calls are TRBV11-2 and TRBJ2-3; D is unclear. The DNA of the CDR3 is TGTGCCAGCAGCTCACCGCCTGCCCTTACGCAGTATTTT. This sequence encodes CASSSPPALTQYF.